This TCR beta chain was recorded in a study of T cells in Graves' hyperthyroidism and ophthalmopathy. Findings and limits, study-wide: A median approximately 6.8 months before onset, the model predicted ophthalmopathy. Blood also held most thyroid clonotypes expanded beyond 0.001.

This clonotype was observed many times. The antigen remains undetermined. Researchers took RNA transcripts and amplified the TCR beta CDR3 regions from them. In the first-round RT-PCR of the TCR CDR3, the HTBI primer set was used. From the multiplex PCR reads, TCRdb called clonotypes with MiXCR, one entry per CDR3 protein. The table records about 740,000 distinct CDR3 sequences, 11% to 15% of them present only once. On the basis of clinical symptoms, serum thyroxine and TRAb, thyroid ultrasound and orbital computed tomography, diagnoses were made. Germline V gene data show CDR1 as SNHLY and CDR2 as FYNNEI. V lost 4 bases to trimming and J lost 6 bases, with 10 bases between them. There are 13 residues in the CDR3.

Sequencing was done on a sample of blood. The clonotype originates from a woman aged 18-29 years with Graves' hyperthyroidism. This sequence joins TRBV2 and TRBJ2-1; D is possibly TRBD2 (5 bases). This CDR3 reads CASSGTRTNEQFF. The DNA for the CDR3 is TGTGCCAGCAGTGGGACTCGAACCAATGAGCAGTTCTTC.